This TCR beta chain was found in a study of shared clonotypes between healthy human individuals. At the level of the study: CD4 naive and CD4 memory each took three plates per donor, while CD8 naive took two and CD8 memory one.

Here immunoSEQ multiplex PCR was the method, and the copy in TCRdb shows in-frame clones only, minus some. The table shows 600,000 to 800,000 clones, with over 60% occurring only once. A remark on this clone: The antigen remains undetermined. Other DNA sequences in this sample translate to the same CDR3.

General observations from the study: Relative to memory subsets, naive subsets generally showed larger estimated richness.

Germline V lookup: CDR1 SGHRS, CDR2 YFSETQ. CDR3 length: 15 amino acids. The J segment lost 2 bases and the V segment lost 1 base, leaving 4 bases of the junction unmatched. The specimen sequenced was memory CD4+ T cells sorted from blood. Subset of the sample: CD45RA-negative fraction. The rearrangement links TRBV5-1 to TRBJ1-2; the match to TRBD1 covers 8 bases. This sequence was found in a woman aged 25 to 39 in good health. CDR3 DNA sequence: TGCGCCAGCAGCTTGTCCGGGACAGGAAACTATGGCTACACCTTC. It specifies CASSLSGTGNYGYTF.